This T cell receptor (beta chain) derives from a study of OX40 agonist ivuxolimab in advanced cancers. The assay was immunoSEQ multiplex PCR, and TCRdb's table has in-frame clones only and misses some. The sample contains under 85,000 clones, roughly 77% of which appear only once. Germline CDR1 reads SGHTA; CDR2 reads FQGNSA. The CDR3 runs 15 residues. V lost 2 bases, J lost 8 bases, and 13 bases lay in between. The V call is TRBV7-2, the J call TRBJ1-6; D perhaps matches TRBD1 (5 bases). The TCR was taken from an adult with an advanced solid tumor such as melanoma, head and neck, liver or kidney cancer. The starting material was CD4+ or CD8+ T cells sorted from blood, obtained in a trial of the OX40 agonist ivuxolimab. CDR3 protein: CASSLPGAGYSPLHF. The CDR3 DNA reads TGTGCCAGCAGCTTACCCGGGGCAGGTTATTCACCCCTCCACTTT.